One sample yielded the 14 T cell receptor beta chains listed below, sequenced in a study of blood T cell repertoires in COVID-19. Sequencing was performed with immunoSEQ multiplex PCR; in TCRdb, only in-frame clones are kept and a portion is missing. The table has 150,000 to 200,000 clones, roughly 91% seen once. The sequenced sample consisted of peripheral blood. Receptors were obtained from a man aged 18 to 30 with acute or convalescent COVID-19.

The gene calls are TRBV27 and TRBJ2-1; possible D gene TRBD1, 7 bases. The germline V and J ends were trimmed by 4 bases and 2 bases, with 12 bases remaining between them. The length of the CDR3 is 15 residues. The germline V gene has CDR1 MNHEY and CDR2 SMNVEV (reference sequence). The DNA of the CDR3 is TGTGCCAGCAGTTATCAGGGGGGTACCTACAATGAGCAGTTCTTC. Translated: CASSYQGGTYNEQFF.

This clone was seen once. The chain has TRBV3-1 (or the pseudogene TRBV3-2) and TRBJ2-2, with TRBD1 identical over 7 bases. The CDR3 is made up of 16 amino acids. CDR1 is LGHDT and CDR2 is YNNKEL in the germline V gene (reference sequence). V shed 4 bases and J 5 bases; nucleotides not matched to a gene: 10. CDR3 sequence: CASSLGDRGQTGELFF. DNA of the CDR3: TGTGCCAGCAGCCTAGGGGATAGGGGGCAAACCGGGGAGCTGTTTTTT.

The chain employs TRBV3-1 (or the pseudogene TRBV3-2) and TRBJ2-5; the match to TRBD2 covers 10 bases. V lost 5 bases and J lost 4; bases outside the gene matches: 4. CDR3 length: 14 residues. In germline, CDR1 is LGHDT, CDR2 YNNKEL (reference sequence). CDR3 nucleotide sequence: TGTGCCAGCAGCTACTTAGCGGGAGGAGAGACCCAGTACTTC. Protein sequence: CASSYLAGGETQYF.

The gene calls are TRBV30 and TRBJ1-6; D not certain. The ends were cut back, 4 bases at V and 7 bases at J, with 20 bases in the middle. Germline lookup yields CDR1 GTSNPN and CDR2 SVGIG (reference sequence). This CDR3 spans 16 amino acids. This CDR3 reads CAWTPPVSGWNSPLHF. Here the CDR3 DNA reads TGTGCCTGGACTCCGCCTGTGTCCGGTTGGAATTCACCCCTCCACTTT.

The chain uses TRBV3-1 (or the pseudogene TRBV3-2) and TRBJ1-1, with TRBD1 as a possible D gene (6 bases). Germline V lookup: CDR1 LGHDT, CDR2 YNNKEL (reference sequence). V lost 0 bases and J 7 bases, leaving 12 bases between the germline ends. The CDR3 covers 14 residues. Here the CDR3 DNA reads TGTGCCAGCAGCCAAGAGCAGGGGACGGGTGAAGCTTTCTTT. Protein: CASSQEQGTGEAFF.

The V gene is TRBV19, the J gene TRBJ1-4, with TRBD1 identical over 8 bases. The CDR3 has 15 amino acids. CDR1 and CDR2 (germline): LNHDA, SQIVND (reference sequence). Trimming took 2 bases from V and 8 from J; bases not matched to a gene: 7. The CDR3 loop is CASSISGQGGEKLFF. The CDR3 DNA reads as TGTGCCAGTAGTATATCTGGACAGGGAGGGGAAAAACTGTTTTTT.

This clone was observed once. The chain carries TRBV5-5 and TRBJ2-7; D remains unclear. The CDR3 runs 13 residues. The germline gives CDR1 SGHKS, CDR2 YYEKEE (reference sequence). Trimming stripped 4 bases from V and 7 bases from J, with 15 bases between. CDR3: CASSPQNIYEQYF. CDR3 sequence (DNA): TGTGCCAGCAGCCCTCAGAATATATATGAGCAGTACTTC.

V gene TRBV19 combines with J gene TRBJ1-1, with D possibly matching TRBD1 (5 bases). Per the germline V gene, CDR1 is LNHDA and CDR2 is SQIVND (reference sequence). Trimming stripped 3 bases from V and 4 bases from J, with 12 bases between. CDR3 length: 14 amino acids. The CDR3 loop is CASSIGGAGTEAFF. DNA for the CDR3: TGTGCCAGTAGTATTGGAGGGGCGGGCACTGAAGCTTTCTTT.

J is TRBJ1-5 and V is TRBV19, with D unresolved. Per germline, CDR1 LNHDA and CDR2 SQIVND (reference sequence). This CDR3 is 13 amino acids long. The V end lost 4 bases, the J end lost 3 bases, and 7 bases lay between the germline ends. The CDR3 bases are TGTGCCAGTAGTAGGACTATCAATCAGCCCCAGCATTTT. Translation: CASSRTINQPQHF.

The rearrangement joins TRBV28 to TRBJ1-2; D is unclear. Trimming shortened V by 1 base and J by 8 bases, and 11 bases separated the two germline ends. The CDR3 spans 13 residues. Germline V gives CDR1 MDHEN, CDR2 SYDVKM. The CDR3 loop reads CASSLYPEAGYTF. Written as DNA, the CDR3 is TGTGCCAGCAGTTTATATCCGGAGGCCGGCTACACCTTC.

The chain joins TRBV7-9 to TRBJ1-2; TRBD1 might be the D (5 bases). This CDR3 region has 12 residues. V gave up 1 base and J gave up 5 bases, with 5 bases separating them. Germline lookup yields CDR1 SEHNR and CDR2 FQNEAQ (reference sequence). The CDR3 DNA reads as TGTGCCAGCAGCTTAGAGGGGTATGGCTACACCTTC. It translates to CASSLEGYGYTF.

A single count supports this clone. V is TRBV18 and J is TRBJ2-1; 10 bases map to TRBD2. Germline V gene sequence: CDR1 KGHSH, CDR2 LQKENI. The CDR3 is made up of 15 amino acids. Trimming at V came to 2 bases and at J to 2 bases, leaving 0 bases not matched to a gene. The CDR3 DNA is TGTGCCAGCTCACCAAGCGGGGGGGCCTACAATGAGCAGTTCTTC. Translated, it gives CASSPSGGAYNEQFF. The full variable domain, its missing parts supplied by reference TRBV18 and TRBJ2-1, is NAGVMQNPRHLVRRRGQEARLRCSPMKGHSHVYWYRQLPEEGLKFMVYLQKENIIDESGMPKERFSAEFPKEGPSILRIQQVVRGDSAAYFCASSPSGGAYNEQFFGPGTRLTVL.

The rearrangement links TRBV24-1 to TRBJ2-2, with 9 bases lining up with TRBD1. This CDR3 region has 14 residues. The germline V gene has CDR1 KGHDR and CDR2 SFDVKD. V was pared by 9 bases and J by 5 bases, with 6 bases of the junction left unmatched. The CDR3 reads CATEGTGFTGELFF. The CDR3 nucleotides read TGTGCCACCGAAGGGACAGGGTTTACCGGGGAGCTGTTTTTT.

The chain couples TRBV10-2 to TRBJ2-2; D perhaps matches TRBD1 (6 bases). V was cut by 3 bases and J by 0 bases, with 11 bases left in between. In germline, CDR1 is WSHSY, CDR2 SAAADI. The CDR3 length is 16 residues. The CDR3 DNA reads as TGCGCCAGCAGTGAATGGGGGACACCGAACACCGGGGAGCTGTTTTTT. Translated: CASSEWGTPNTGELFF.